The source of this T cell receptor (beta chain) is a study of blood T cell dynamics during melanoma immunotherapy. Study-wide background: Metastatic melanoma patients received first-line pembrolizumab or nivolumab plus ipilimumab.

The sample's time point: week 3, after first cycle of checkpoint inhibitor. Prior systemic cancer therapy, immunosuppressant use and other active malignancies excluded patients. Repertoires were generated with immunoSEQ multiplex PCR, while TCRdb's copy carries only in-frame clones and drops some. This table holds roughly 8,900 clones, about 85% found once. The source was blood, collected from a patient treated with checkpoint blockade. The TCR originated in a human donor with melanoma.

This chain's CDR3 is CASSVGGPLNTEAFF. The CDR3 coding sequence is TGTGCCAGCAGCGTGGGGGGGCCTCTGAACACTGAAGCTTTCTTT. The gene calls are TRBV9 and TRBJ1-1; a possible D gene is TRBD1 (6 bases). The V gene lost 2 bases and the J gene lost 0 bases, with 11 bases spanning the gap. CDR1 and CDR2 from the germline V gene are SGDLS and YYNGEE. The CDR3 covers 15 residues.